Below, 27 T cell receptor beta chains from the same sample are listed, as sequenced in a study of blood T cell repertoires in COVID-19. This table comes from immunoSEQ multiplex PCR, and its TCRdb copy is limited to in-frame clones, with some not included. The table has just under 45,000 clones, 87% seen once; the top ten hold 23%. Sample: peripheral blood. The source of these receptors is a woman over 75 in a cohort sampled during active or convalescent COVID-19.

The J gene is TRBJ1-1, the V gene TRBV3-1 (or the pseudogene TRBV3-2); D ambiguous. There are 16 residues in the CDR3. Trimming took off 0 bases at V and 7 bases at J, with 18 bases between the two ends. Germline values: CDR1 LGHDT, CDR2 YNNKEL (reference sequence). The DNA of the CDR3 is TGTGCCAGCAGCCAAGAGTTGTCGCTTGGAGTTGGTGAAGCTTTCTTT. Translating gives CASSQELSLGVGEAFF.

The chain carries TRBV19 and TRBJ1-1, with 8 bases matching TRBD1. Germline CDR1 is LNHDA and CDR2 is SQIVND (reference sequence). The CDR3 has 16 residues. Trimming took 6 bases from V and 2 from J; bases not matched to a gene: 11. Written as DNA, the CDR3 is TGTGCCAGTAGGTCGCAGGGGGCTGAACCTAACACTGAAGCTTTCTTT. Translating it yields CASRSQGAEPNTEAFF.

V and J are TRBV11-3 and TRBJ2-1; 11 bases match TRBD2. The CDR3 runs 17 residues. CDR1 is SGHNT and CDR2 is YENEEA in the germline V gene. With 5 bases clipped from V and 7 bases from J, the junction kept 13 bases outside the gene matches. The CDR3 protein is CASSPPLGLAGGNEQFF. As DNA, the CDR3 is TGTGCCAGCAGCCCCCCTCTTGGGCTAGCGGGGGGAAATGAGCAGTTCTTC.

The rearrangement uses TRBV5-6 and TRBJ2-2; D is perhaps TRBD1 (6 bases). This CDR3 region has 16 residues. The germline gives CDR1 SGHDT, CDR2 YYEEEE. V lost 4 bases, J lost 5 bases, and 18 bases lay in between. This chain's CDR3 is CASSPGHREGTGELFF. For the CDR3, the DNA is TGTGCCAGCAGCCCCGGGCACAGGGAAGGAACCGGGGAGCTGTTTTTT.

The chain links TRBV4-2 to TRBJ2-7, with TRBD2 matching over 7 bases. V shed 1 base, J shed 4 bases, and the junction held 7 bases outside the gene matches. Germline CDR1 is LGHNA and CDR2 is YNFKEQ. The CDR3 is made up of 15 amino acids. CDR3 nucleotides: TGTGCCAGCAGCCAAGGTGTCACCGGGGGGTACGAGCAGTACTTC. Translating it yields CASSQGVTGGYEQYF.

In nucleotides, the CDR3 is TGTGCCAGCAGCGCAGCAGGGGGCGCGGGCACTGAAGCTTTCTTT. Protein product: CASSAAGGAGTEAFF. The chain employs TRBV5-5 and TRBJ1-1; the match to TRBD1 covers 8 bases. The V and J ends lost 4 bases and 4 bases, in that order; junction bases with no gene match: 9. There are 15 residues in the CDR3. The V gene's germline CDR1 is SGHKS and CDR2 YYEKEE (reference sequence).

V gene TRBV6-1 combines with J gene TRBJ2-2; D might be TRBD1 (5 bases). Germline assignment: CDR1 MNHNS and CDR2 SASEGT. There are 14 residues in the CDR3. The germline V and J ends were trimmed by 3 bases and 4 bases, with 9 bases remaining between them. In DNA, the CDR3 is TGTGCCAGCAGTGAGTCCAGGGTCACCGGGGAGCTGTTTTTT. This gives the protein CASSESRVTGELFF.

This clone has a single count. The rearrangement joins TRBV12-3 or TRBV12-4 to TRBJ2-5; D gene uncertain. V dropped 3 bases and J dropped 1 base, with 6 bases sitting between them. CDR3 length equals 13 residues. CDR3 protein: CASSFRSQETQYF. CDR3 sequence (DNA): TGTGCCAGCAGTTTTCGGAGCCAAGAGACCCAGTACTTC.

The V and J genes are TRBV27 and TRBJ2-7, with 7 bases aligning to TRBD1. The CDR3 totals 15 residues. Germline loops: CDR1 MNHEY, CDR2 SMNVEV (reference sequence). V lost 2 bases to trimming and J lost 2 bases; unmatched junction nucleotides: 6. CDR3 sequence: CASSLMGQTAYEQYF. CDR3 in DNA: TGTGCCAGCAGTTTAATGGGACAGACTGCCTACGAGCAGTACTTC.

This chain joins TRBV29-1 and TRBJ1-5; D might be TRBD1 (5 bases). V was cut by 1 base and J by 0 bases, with 7 bases left in between. The CDR3 is 14 amino acids. Germline CDR1 is SQVTM and CDR2 is ANQGSEA. The CDR3 region is CSVEGQYSNQPQHF. The CDR3 DNA reads as TGCAGCGTTGAAGGACAGTATAGCAATCAGCCCCAGCATTTT.

This clone was seen a single time. The rearrangement links TRBV27 to TRBJ1-1; D is ambiguous. From germline, CDR1 is MNHEY and CDR2 SMNVEV (reference sequence). V was shortened by 3 bases and J by 4 bases, with 12 bases between the two germline ends. The CDR3 length is 14 residues. CDR3 DNA sequence: TGTGCCAGCAGTTTGGGGAGACGGGGCACTGAAGCTTTCTTT. This codes for CASSLGRRGTEAFF.

The J gene is TRBJ2-2, the V gene TRBV10-3, with a tentative D call TRBD1 (6 bases). V dropped 2 bases and J dropped 6 bases, with 13 bases sitting between them. The V gene's germline CDR1 is ENHRY and CDR2 SYGVKD. The CDR3 runs 15 residues. CDR3 sequence: CAISEGGRGSGELFF. CDR3 sequence (DNA): TGTGCCATCAGTGAGGGGGGCAGGGGATCCGGGGAGCTGTTTTTT.

V and J are TRBV2 and TRBJ1-1; 9 positions agree with TRBD1. V lost 6 bases to trimming and J lost 4 bases; unmatched junction nucleotides: 6. Per the germline V gene, CDR1 is SNHLY and CDR2 is FYNNEI. CDR3 length: 14 amino acids. As DNA, the CDR3 is TGTGCCAGCAGCCAACAGGGGGCGGCCACTGAAGCTTTCTTT. This codes for CASSQQGAATEAFF.

V is TRBV9 and J is TRBJ1-2, with 7 bases identical to TRBD1. Germline CDR1 and CDR2: SGDLS and YYNGEE. The CDR3 contains 14 residues. The ends lost 1 base at V and 8 bases at J; junction bases unmatched: 8. The CDR3 DNA reads TGTGCCAGCAGCGTATTCAACAGGGGTGGCGGCTACACCTTC. This codes for CASSVFNRGGGYTF.

The CDR3 here is CASSQLRTGGNSPLHF. CDR3 DNA sequence: TGTGCCAGCAGCCAACTTAGGACAGGGGGGAATTCACCCCTCCACTTT. V usage is TRBV14 and J usage is TRBJ1-6, with 10 bases fitting TRBD1. The CDR3 totals 16 residues. Trimming took 2 bases from V and 7 from J; bases not matched to a gene: 5. Germline CDR1 is SGHDN and CDR2 is FVKESK. The entire variable domain, with the rest obtained from reference TRBV14 and TRBJ1-6, is as follows: EAGVTQFPSHSVIEKGQTVTLRCDPISGHDNLYWYRRVMGKEIKFLLHFVKESKQDESGMPNNRFLAERTGGTYSTLKVQPAELEDSGVYFCASSQLRTGGNSPLHFGNGTRLTVT.

The genes are TRBV5-4 and TRBJ1-1; D unclear. V was clipped by 3 bases and J by 2 bases, with 8 bases between them. The CDR3 runs to 13 residues. Germline loops: CDR1 SGHNT, CDR2 YYREEE (reference sequence). CDR3 region: CASSSGTNTEAFF. CDR3 bases: TGTGCCAGCAGCTCGGGAACCAACACTGAAGCTTTCTTT.

The chain recombines TRBV21-1 with TRBJ1-2; the listed D gene, TRBD1, was not tested against the DNA. TRBV21-1 is a listed pseudogene. The CDR3 contains 15 residues. The CDR3 sequence: CASTIRDRGDYGYTF. Written as DNA, the CDR3 is TGTGCCAGCACGATCCGGGACAGGGGAGACTATGGCTACACCTTC.

The chain employs TRBV5-1 and TRBJ1-2; weak D call: TRBD1 (6 bases). This CDR3 region has 15 residues. Per germline, CDR1 SGHRS and CDR2 YFSETQ. V lost 2 bases and J 4 bases, leaving 15 bases between the germline ends. Here the CDR3 reads CASSFTLTGSYGYTF. CDR3 bases: TGCGCCAGCAGCTTCACATTGACAGGCTCCTATGGCTACACCTTC.

The chain has TRBV4-1 and TRBJ1-1; D gene unclear. V lost 0 bases, J lost 11 bases, and 13 bases lay in between. The CDR3 has 13 amino acids. The V gene's germline CDR1 is MGHRA and CDR2 YSYEKL. The CDR3 loop reads CASSQDKERKAFF. Here the CDR3 DNA reads TGCGCCAGCAGCCAAGATAAAGAGCGCAAGGCTTTCTTT.

This clone was recorded only once. The gene calls are TRBV3-1 (or the pseudogene TRBV3-2) and TRBJ1-1, with D perhaps TRBD1 (6 bases). Germline lookup yields CDR1 LGHDT and CDR2 YNNKEL (reference sequence). V lost 2 bases and J 6 bases, leaving 10 bases between the germline ends. This CDR3 has 13 residues. The CDR3 DNA follows: TGTGCCAGCAGCCAACCAGGGGCCGCTGAAGCTTTCTTT. This encodes CASSQPGAAEAFF.

The chain has TRBV12-3 or TRBV12-4 and TRBJ2-3, with D unresolved. Trimming pared 5 bases from V and 0 bases from J, leaving 3 bases between. This CDR3 region has 12 residues. The CDR3 loop reads CASSPSTDTQYF. For the CDR3, the DNA is TGTGCCAGCAGTCCGAGCACAGATACGCAGTATTTT.

This clone was seen once. The CDR3 region has the DNA TGTGCCAGCAGTCTGGGGGGGACTTCCCTTAATGAGCAGTTCTTC. Translation gives CASSLGGTSLNEQFF. This chain joins TRBV11-3 and TRBJ2-1; 7 bases map to TRBD2. V shed 6 bases and J 7 bases; nucleotides not matched to a gene: 12. The CDR3 is 15 residues long. Germline assignment: CDR1 SGHNT and CDR2 YENEEA.

The CDR3 reads CASSLETGLGAGGSTDTQYF. The CDR3 nucleotides are TGTGCCAGCAGCTTAGAAACGGGCCTCGGGGCGGGGGGTAGCACAGATACGCAGTATTTT. V usage is TRBV11-3 and J usage is TRBJ2-3, with TRBD2 matching over 8 bases. CDR1 and CDR2 (germline): SGHNT, YENEEA. V trimming: 0 bases; J trimming: 0 bases; junction bases outside the gene matches: 14. The CDR3 has 20 residues. The full variable domain, completed using reference TRBV11-3 and TRBJ2-3, is EAGVVQSPRYKIIEKKQPVAFWCNPISGHNTLYWYLQNLGQGPELLIRYENEEAVDDSQLPKDRFSAERLKGVDSTLKIQPAELGDSAVYLCASSLETGLGAGGSTDTQYFGPGTRLTVL.

V is TRBV6-4 and J is TRBJ1-6; D remains unclear. With 6 bases removed from V and 3 bases from J, the gap between germline ends came to 15 bases. Germline loops: CDR1 MRHNA, CDR2 SNTAGT. The CDR3 spans 16 residues. Here the CDR3 DNA reads TGTGCCAGCAGCGTGACCCCGCGAGGCTATAATTCACCCCTCCACTTT. This translates into CASSVTPRGYNSPLHF.

The chain uses TRBV28 and TRBJ1-6, with no clear D. This CDR3 is built from 15 residues. Per the germline V gene, CDR1 is MDHEN and CDR2 is SYDVKM. V lost 5 bases and J lost 8, with 16 bases in between. The CDR3 sequence is CASSAQGSGDSPLHF. Here the CDR3 DNA reads TGTGCCAGCAGTGCCCAAGGGAGCGGGGATTCACCCCTCCACTTT.

This rearrangement joins TRBV12-3 or TRBV12-4 to TRBJ1-1; D gene uncertain. With 6 bases removed from V and 4 bases from J, the gap between germline ends came to 12 bases. This CDR3 is 13 amino acids long. Written as DNA, the CDR3 is TGTGCCAGCAGAATACAGCTCCGCACTGAAGCTTTCTTT. Its translation: CASRIQLRTEAFF.

The genes are TRBV3-1 (or the pseudogene TRBV3-2) and TRBJ1-2; 7 positions agree with TRBD1. The length of the CDR3 is 12 residues. CDR1 LGHDT and CDR2 YNNKEL come from the germline V gene (reference sequence). V was pared by 9 bases and J by 9 bases, with 10 bases of the junction left unmatched. The CDR3: CARTGTEVSYTF. The CDR3 DNA follows: TGTGCCAGGACCGGGACAGAGGTAAGCTACACCTTC.